This TCR beta chain was captured in a study of early T cells in non-severe SARS-CoV-2 infection. Individual cDNA molecules were tagged with unique molecular identifiers. MiXCR, run by TCRdb on the 5' RACE reads, gives a single entry per CDR3 protein. The sample consists of tens of thousands of distinct CDR3 sequences, 9.5% to 14% of them appearing once. This CDR3 is built from 15 residues. Germline V gene lookup returns CDR1 SGHRS and CDR2 YFSETQ. With V trimmed by 5 bases and J by 6 bases, 6 bases remained unmatched. Remarks on this clonotype: Its antigen remains unknown.

Points from the study as a whole: VDJdb matching skewed toward anti-spike CD8 responses, missing private and CD4 specificities.

The clonotype was recovered from an adult who was a healthcare worker with PCR-confirmed SARS-CoV-2 infection or an uninfected control (not recorded which). The chain carries TRBV5-1 and TRBJ2-3; 13 bases line up with TRBD2. The sample consisted of whole blood. CDR3 sequence reads: CASSLGTSGADTQYF. CDR3 DNA: TGCGCCAGCAGTTTAGGGACTAGCGGGGCGGATACGCAGTATTTT.